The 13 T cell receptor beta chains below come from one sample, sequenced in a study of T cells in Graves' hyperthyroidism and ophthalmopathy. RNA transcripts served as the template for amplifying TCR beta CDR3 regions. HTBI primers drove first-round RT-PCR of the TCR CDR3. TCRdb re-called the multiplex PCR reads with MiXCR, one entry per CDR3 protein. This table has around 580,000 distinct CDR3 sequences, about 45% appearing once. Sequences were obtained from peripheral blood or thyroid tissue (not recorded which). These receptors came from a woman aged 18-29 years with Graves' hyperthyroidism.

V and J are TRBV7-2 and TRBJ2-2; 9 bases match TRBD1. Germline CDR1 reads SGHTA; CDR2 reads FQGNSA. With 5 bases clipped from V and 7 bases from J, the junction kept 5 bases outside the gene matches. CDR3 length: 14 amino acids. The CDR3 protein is CASSADRGDGELFF. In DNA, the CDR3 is TGTGCCAGCAGCGCGGACAGGGGCGACGGGGAGCTGTTTTTT.

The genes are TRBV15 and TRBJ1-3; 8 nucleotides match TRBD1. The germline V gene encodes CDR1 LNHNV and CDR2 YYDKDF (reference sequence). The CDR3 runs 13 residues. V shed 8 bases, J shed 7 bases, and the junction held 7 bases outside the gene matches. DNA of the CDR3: TGTGCCACCTCATCAGGGGGCTGGAACACCATATATTTT. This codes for CATSSGGWNTIYF.

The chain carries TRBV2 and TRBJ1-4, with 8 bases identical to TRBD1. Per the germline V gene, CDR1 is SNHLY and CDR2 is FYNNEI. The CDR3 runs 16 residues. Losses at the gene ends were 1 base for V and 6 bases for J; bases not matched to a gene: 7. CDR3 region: CASSEVRDRGDEKLFF. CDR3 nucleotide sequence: TGTGCCAGCAGTGAAGTTCGCGACAGGGGTGATGAAAAACTGTTTTTT.

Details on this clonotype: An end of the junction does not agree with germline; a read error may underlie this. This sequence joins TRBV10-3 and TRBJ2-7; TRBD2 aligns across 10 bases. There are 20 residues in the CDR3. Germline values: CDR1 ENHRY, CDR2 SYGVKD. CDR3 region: CASSEWPASLAGEVGPEQYF. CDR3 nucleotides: TGTGCCAGCAGTGAATGGCCAGCAAGTCTAGCGGGGGAGGTCGGTCCCGAGCAGTACTTC.

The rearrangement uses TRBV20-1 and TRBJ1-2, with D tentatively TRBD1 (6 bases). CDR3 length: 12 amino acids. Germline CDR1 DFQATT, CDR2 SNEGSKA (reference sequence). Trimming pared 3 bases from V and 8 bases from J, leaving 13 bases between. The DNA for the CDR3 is TGCAGTGCTAGGGACAGTTGGAGCGGCTACACCTTC. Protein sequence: CSARDSWSGYTF.

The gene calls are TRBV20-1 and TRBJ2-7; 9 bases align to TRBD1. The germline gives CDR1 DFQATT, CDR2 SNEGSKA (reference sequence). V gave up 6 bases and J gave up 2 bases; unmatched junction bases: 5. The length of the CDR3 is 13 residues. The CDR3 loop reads CSAPRDRAYEQYF. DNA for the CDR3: TGCAGTGCCCCCCGGGACAGGGCCTACGAGCAGTACTTC.

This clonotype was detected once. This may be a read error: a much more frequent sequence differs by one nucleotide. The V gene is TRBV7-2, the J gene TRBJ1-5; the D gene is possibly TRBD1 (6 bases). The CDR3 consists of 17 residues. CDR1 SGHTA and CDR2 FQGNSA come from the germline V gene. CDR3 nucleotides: TGCGCCAGCAGCTTGGCCCCGGGACAAACTACAAATCGGCCCCAGCATTTT. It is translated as CASSLAPGQTTNRPQHF.

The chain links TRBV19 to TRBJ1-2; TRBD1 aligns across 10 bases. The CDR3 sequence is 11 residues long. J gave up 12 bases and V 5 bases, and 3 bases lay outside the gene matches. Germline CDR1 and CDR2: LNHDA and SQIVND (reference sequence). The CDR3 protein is CASSDRGRDTF. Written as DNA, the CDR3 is TGTGCCAGTAGTGACAGGGGGCGCGACACCTTC.

CDR3 loop: CASSPWLAGEIGEQYF. CDR3 bases: TGCGCCAGCAGCCCCTGGCTAGCGGGAGAAATTGGCGAGCAGTACTTC. The chain is built from TRBV5-1 and TRBJ2-7; 10 nucleotides align to TRBD2. The V gene's germline CDR1 is SGHRS and CDR2 YFSETQ. The V segment lost 4 bases and the J segment 6 bases; nucleotides outside the gene matches: 13. The CDR3 sequence is 16 residues long. The variable domain in full, completed from reference TRBV5-1 and TRBJ2-7, reads KAGVTQTPRYLIKTRGQQVTLSCSPISGHRSVSWYQQTPGQGLQFLFEYFSETQRNKGNFPGRFSGRQFSNSRSEMNVSTLELGDSALYLCASSPWLAGEIGEQYFGPGTRLTVT.

Here the CDR3 reads CASSGETDPYEQYF. CDR3 sequence (DNA): TGTGCGTCCAGCGGGGAAACAGACCCCTACGAGCAGTACTTC. J is TRBJ2-7 and V is TRBV12-3 or TRBV12-4; 7 positions match TRBD2. This CDR3 spans 14 amino acids.

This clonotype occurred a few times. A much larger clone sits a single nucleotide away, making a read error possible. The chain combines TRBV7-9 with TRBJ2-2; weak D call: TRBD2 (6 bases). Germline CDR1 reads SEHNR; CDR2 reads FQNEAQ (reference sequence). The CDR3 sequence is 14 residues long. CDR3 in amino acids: CASGLVGGTGELFF. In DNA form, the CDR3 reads TGTGCCAGCGGCTTAGTCGGGGGTACCGGGGAGCTGTTTTTT. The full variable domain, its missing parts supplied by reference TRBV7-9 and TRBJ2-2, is DTGVSQNPRHKITKRGQNVTFRCDPISEHNRLYWYRQTLGQGPEFLTYFQNEAQLEKSRLLSDRFSAERPKGSFSTLEIQRTEQGDSAMYLCASGLVGGTGELFFGEGSRLTVL.

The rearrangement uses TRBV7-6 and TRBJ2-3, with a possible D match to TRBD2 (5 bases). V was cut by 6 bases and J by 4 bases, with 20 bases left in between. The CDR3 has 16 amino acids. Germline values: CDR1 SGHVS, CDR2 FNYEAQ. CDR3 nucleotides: TGTGCCAGCAGTCGGCGACTACGGGCTGGCTCAGATACGCAGTATTTT. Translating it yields CASSRRLRAGSDTQYF.

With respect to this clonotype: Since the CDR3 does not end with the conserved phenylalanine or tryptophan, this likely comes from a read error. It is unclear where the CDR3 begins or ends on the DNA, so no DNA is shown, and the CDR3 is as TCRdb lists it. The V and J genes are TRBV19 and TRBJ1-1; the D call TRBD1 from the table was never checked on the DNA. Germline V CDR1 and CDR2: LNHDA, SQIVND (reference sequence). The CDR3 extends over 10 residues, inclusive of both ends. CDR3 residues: CASSITGAFS.